This TCR beta chain was sequenced in a study of spatial heterogeneity in lung cancer. Findings and caveats of the study: Resection blood, more than follow-up blood, showed ubiquitous expanded tumor TCRs.

Indicated time point: sample taken at primary tumor resection. Researchers sequenced whole RNA taken from tumor, nontumor lung or frozen PBMC without sorting. This CDR3 is built from 15 residues. Losses at the gene ends were 0 bases for V and 3 bases for J; bases not matched to a gene: 5. From germline, CDR1 is SGHNT and CDR2 YENEEA. MiXCR, applied by TCRdb to the 5' RACE reads, yields one record per CDR3 protein. Of some 85,000 distinct CDR3 sequences listed, approximately 21% are singletons. This clonotype was seen only a few times. The target antigen is unknown. This sequence was found in a male donor with early-stage non-small cell lung cancer. The material sequenced was PBMCs, taken at surgery. This chain connects TRBV11-3 to TRBJ2-7; 7 nucleotides line up with TRBD2. CDR3 sequence: CASSLDQRGDYEQYF. In DNA, the CDR3 is TGTGCCAGCAGCTTAGATCAGCGGGGCGACTACGAGCAGTACTTC.